The rows below give T cell receptor beta chains drawn from one sample of a study of blood T cell repertoires in COVID-19. Profiling relied on immunoSEQ multiplex PCR, and the TCRdb table lists in-frame clones only, not all of them. The sample shows 230,000 or so clones, around 75% of them seen only once. What was sequenced was peripheral blood. Receptors originate from a human donor in a cohort sampled during active COVID-19. Each CDR3 is given with its conserved first and last residue. The order of the fields is J gene, clone size, V gene, D gene, CDR3 protein, CDR3 DNA. A D gene is named only where the DNA matches it firmly. Clone size is not always given. Where it is, it says once, few, many or a class for expanded clones.

TRBJ2-7	.	TRBV5-5	TRBD1	CASSLGQGRYEQYF	TGTGCCAGCAGCCTAGGACAGGGTCGGTACGAGCAGTACTTC
TRBJ2-7	.	TRBV29-1	.	CSVRSGRYEQYF	TGCAGCGTTCGGTCGGGGAGATACGAGCAGTACTTC
TRBJ2-3	.	TRBV7-3	TRBD2	CASSPLAGGPSTDTQYF	TGTGCCAGCAGCCCCTTAGCGGGAGGGCCGTCGACAGATACGCAGTATTTT
TRBJ2-5	.	TRBV7-2	TRBD1	CASSLWTGAVETQYF	TGTGCCAGCAGCTTATGGACAGGGGCTGTGGAGACCCAGTACTTC
TRBJ2-7	.	TRBV14	TRBD1	CASSPHLLGGHEQYF	TGTGCCAGCAGCCCCCATCTTTTAGGGGGCCACGAGCAGTACTTC
TRBJ2-7	.	TRBV6-5	TRBD2	CASSGLAGRMYEQYF	TGTGCCAGCAGCGGACTAGCGGGACGGATGTACGAGCAGTACTTC
TRBJ2-1	.	TRBV24-1	TRBD2	CATSDTTGTSGDYNEQFF	TGTGCCACCAGTGATACTACCGGGACTAGCGGGGACTACAATGAGCAGTTCTTC
TRBJ2-7	.	TRBV27	.	CASSRGYEQYF	TGTGCCAGCAGTCGGGGTTACGAGCAGTACTTC
TRBJ2-5	.	TRBV6-2/TRBV6-3	.	CASSATGLARSETQYF	TGTGCCAGCAGTGCTACCGGGCTAGCGCGGTCAGAGACCCAGTACTTC
TRBJ2-1	.	TRBV9	TRBD2	CASSVEGGRAYNEQFF	TGTGCCAGCAGCGTAGAAGGAGGGAGGGCCTACAATGAGCAGTTCTTC
TRBJ2-5	.	TRBV29-1	.	CSVAQSPETQYF	TGCAGCGTTGCCCAGTCCCCGGAGACCCAGTACTTC
TRBJ1-2	once	TRBV15	TRBD1	CATSRGEGAGYTF	TGTGCCACCAGCAGAGGAGAGGGGGCGGGCTACACCTTC
TRBJ2-7	.	TRBV6-5	TRBD2	CASSPLAGDTYEQYF	TGTGCCAGCAGCCCACTAGCGGGGGACACCTACGAGCAGTACTTC
TRBJ1-4	few	TRBV7-9	TRBD1	CASTGTGNEKLFF	TGTGCCAGCACGGGGACAGGGAACGAAAAACTGTTTTTT
TRBJ2-7	.	TRBV27	TRBD2	CASRLSGTSGRVSYEQYF	TGTGCCAGCAGGCTATCCGGGACTAGCGGGAGGGTCTCCTACGAGCAGTACTTC
TRBJ1-2	.	TRBV7-9	.	CASSFAGQRGGYTF	TGTGCCAGCAGCTTCGCGGGCCAACGAGGGGGCTACACCTTC
TRBJ2-1	.	TRBV4-3	TRBD2	CASSLPTSGRGDEQFF	TGCGCCAGCAGCCTCCCGACTAGCGGGAGAGGCGATGAGCAGTTCTTC
TRBJ2-7	few	TRBV5-4	.	CASSLKMGAYEQYF	TGTGCCAGCAGCCTAAAGATGGGAGCCTACGAGCAGTACTTC
TRBJ2-6	.	TRBV27	.	CASSLRSGANVLTF	TGTGCCAGCAGTTTACGCTCTGGGGCCAACGTCCTGACTTTC
TRBJ2-2	.	TRBV13	TRBD1	CASSSDRVYAGELFF	TGTGCCAGCAGCTCGGACAGGGTATACGCCGGGGAGCTGTTTTTT
TRBJ1-6	.	TRBV5-8	.	CASSQLLNSPLHF	TGTGCCAGCAGCCAACTCCTCAATTCACCCCTCCACTTT
TRBJ2-1	.	TRBV14	.	CASSHLRQSSYNEQFF	TGTGCCAGCAGCCACCTCCGACAAAGCTCCTACAATGAGCAGTTCTTC
TRBJ2-5	once	TRBV11-2	TRBD1	CASSSGTGARKTQYF	TGTGCCAGCAGCTCAGGGACAGGCGCTCGGAAGACCCAGTACTTC
TRBJ1-5	.	TRBV7-9	.	CASTSGEVNDQPQHF	TGTGCCAGCACCTCCGGGGAGGTTAACGATCAGCCCCAGCATTTT
TRBJ1-5	.	TRBV18	.	CASSARADQPQHF	TGTGCCAGCTCCGCACGAGCCGATCAGCCCCAGCATTTT
TRBJ2-5	.	TRBV20-1	.	CSASDFRSQETQYF	TGCAGTGCTAGTGATTTCCGGTCGCAAGAGACCCAGTACTTC
TRBJ1-1	.	TRBV19	TRBD1	CASSIVGTVNTEAFF	TGTGCCAGTAGTATAGTCGGGACAGTGAACACTGAAGCTTTCTTT
TRBJ2-1	.	TRBV7-2	TRBD1	CASSSWDRGPYEQFF	TGTGCCAGCAGCTCCTGGGACAGGGGGCCCTATGAGCAGTTCTTC